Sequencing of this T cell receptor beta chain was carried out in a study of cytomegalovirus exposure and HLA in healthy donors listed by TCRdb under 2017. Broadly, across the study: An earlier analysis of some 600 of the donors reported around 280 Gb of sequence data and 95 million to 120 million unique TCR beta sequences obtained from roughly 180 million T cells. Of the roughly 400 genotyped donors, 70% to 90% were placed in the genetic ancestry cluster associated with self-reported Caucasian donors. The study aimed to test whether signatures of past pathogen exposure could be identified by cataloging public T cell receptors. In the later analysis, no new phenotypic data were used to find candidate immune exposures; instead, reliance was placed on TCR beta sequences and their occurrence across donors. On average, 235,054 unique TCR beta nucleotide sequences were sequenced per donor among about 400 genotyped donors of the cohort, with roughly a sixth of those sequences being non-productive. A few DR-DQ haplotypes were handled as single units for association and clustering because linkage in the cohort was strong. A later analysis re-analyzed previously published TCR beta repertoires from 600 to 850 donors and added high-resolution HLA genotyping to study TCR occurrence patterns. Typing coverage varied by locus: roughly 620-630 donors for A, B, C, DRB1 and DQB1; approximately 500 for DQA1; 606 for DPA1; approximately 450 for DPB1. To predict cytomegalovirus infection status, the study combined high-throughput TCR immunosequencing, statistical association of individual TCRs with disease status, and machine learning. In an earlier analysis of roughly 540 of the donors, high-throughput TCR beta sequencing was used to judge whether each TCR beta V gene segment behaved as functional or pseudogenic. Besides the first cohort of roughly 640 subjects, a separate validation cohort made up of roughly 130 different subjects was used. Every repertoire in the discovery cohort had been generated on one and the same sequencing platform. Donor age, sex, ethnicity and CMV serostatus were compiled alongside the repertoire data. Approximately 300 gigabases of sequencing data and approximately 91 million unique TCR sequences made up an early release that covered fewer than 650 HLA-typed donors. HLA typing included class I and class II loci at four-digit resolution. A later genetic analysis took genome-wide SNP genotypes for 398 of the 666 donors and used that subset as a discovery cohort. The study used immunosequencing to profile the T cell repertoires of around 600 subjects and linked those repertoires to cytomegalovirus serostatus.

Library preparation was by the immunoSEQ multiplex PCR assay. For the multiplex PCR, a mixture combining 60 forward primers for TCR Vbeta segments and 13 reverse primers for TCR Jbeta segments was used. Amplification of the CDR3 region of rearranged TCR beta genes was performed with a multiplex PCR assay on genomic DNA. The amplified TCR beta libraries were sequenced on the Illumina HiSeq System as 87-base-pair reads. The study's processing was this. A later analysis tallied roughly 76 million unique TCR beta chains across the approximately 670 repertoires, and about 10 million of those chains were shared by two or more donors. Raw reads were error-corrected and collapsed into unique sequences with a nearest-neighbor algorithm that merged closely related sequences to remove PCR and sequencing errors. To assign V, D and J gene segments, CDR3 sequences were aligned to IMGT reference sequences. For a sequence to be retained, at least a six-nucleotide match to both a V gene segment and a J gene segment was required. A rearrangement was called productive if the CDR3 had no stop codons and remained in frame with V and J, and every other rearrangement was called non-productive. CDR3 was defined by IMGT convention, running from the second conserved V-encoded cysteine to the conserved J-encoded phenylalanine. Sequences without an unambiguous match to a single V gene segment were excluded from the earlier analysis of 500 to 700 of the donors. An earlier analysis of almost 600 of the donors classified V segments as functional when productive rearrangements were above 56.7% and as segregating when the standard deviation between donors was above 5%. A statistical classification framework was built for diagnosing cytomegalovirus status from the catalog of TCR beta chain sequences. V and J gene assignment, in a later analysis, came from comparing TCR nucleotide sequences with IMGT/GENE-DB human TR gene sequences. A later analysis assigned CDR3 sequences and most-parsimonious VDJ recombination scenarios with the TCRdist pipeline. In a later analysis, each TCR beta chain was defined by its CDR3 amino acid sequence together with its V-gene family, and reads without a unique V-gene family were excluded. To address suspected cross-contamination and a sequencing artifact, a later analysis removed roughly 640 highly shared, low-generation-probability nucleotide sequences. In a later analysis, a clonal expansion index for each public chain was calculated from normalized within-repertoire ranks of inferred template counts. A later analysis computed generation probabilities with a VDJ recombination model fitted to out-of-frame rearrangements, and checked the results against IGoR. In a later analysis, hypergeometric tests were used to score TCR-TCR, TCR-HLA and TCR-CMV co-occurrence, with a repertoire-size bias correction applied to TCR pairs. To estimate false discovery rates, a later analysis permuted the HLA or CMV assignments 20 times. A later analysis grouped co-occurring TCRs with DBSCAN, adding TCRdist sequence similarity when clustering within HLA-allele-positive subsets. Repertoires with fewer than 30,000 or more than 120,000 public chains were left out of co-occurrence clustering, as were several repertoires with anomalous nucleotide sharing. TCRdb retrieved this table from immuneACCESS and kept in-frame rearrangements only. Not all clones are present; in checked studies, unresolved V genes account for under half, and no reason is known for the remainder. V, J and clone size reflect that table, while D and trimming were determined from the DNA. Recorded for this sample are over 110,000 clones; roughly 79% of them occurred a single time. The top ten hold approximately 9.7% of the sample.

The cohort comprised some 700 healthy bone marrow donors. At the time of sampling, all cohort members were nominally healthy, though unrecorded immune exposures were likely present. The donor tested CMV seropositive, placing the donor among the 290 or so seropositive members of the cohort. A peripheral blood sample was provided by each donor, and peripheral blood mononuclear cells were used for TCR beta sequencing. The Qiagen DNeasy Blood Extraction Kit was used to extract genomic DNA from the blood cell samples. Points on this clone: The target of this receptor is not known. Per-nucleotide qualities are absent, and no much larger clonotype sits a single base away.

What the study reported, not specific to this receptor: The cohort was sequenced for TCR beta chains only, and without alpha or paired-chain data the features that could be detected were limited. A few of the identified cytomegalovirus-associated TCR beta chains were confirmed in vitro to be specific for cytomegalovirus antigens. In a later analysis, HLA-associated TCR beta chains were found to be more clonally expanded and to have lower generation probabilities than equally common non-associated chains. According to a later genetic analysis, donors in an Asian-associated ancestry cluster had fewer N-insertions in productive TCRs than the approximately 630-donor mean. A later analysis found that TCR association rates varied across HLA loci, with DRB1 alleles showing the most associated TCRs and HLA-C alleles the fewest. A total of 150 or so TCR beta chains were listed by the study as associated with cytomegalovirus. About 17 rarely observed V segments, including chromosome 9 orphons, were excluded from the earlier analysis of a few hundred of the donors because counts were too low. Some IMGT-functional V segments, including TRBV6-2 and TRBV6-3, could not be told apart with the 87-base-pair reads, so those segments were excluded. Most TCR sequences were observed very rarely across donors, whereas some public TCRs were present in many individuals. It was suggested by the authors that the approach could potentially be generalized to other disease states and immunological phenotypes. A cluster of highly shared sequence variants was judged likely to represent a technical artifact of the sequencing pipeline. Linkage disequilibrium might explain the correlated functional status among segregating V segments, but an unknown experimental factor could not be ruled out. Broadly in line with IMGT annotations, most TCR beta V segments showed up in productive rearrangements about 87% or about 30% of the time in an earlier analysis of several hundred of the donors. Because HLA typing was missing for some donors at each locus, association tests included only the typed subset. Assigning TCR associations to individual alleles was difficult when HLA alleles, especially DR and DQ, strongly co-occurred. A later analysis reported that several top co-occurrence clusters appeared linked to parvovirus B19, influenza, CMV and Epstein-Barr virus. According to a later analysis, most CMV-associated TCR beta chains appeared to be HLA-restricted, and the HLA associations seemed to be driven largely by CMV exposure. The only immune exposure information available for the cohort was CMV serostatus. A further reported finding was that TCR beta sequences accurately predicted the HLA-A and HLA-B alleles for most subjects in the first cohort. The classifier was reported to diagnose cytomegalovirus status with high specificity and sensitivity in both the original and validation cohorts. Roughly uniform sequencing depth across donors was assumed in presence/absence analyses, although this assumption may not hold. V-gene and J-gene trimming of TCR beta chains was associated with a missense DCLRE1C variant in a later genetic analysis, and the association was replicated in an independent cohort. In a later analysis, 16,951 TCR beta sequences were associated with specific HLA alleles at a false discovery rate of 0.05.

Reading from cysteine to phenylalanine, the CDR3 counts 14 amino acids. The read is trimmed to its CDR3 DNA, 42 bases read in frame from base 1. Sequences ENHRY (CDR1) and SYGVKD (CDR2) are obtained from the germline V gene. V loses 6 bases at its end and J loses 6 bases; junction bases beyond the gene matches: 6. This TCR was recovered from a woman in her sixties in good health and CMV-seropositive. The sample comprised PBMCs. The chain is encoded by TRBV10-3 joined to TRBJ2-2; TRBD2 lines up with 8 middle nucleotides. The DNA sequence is TGTGCCATCAGCCCACCGGGACTAGCCGGGGAGCTGTTTTTT. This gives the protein CAISPPGLAGELFF.